The present T cell receptor (beta chain) was sequenced within a study of cytomegalovirus exposure and HLA in healthy donors. Study-wide findings and caveats: DRB1 had the most TCR associations and HLA-C the fewest, a later analysis found, with rates varying by HLA locus. Because they were indistinguishable, some V segments, including TRBV6-2 and TRBV6-3, were excluded.

CDR1 SNHLY and CDR2 FYNNEI come from the germline V gene. Trimming cost V 0 bases and J 2 bases, with 11 bases left between them. CDR3 size: 15 residues. Unrecorded immune exposures were likely, despite nominal health at sampling. PCR employed 60 Vbeta and 13 Jbeta primers. Produced via immunoSEQ multiplex PCR; TCRdb's table is partial and in-frame only. The sample includes more than 95,000 clones, approximately 79% of them seen just once. Worth noting for this clone: Its target is not known.

The chain couples TRBV2 to TRBJ2-7; tentatively, D is TRBD1 (5 bases). What was sequenced was PBMCs. The source is a man aged 25 to 45 in good health and CMV-seronegative. In DNA form, the CDR3 reads TGTGCCAGCAGTGAAGCGCCTGGGGCCACCTACGAGCAGTACTTC. This sequence encodes CASSEAPGATYEQYF.